This paragraph reports one T cell receptor (beta chain). TCRdb's table, derived via immunoSEQ multiplex PCR, lists solely in-frame clones and lacks some. The data contain under 700,000 clones, about four fifths of them singletons. Deletions cut 3 bases from V and 3 bases from J, with 9 bases between. CDR3 length: 13 amino acids. Germline values: CDR1 SGDLS, CDR2 YYNGEE. The data were obtained in a study of shared T cell receptors in the human thymus. Separately, the same data were catalogued under a study of human thymus T cells. That report notes: Samples came from healthy Finnish infants during open corrective cardiac surgery. Resections that were taken during corrective heart surgery supplied the thymus tissue. Thymic and blood repertoires appeared to carry a bias in their V and J gene usage. Related studies found that unrelated individuals share highly overlapping thymic repertoires.

The TCR was taken from a boy younger than two with a congenital heart defect. The specimen was thymocytes. The gene calls are TRBV9 and TRBJ2-5; no firm D call. The CDR3 reads CASSARFEETQYF. CDR3 DNA: TGTGCCAGCAGCGCTCGGTTCGAAGAGACCCAGTACTTC.